The entry below describes one T cell receptor (beta chain). No antigen is known for it. This sample was included in a study of post-analysis software for immune sequencing data. Turning to the study itself: Some patients lacked subtype; others had relapsing-remitting, secondary progressive or progressive-relapsing disease.

The CDR3 is made up of 13 amino acids. Trimming removed 4 bases from V and 5 bases from J, with 9 bases in between. The V gene's germline CDR1 is MGHRA and CDR2 YSYEKL. Tagging with unique molecular identifiers was a feature of the TCR beta cDNA libraries. Each CDR3 protein is one row after TCRdb ran MiXCR on the PCR reads. The sample comprises more than 450,000 distinct CDR3 sequences, about 40% of which are singletons, and under 2% rests with the top ten. The study's findings and limits: Patients used four to six TRBV segments, including TRBV5-6, TRBV5-1 and TRBV20-1, more often than controls. Samples from a shared batch, those prepared together, strongly co-clustered by F measure. Significantly lower normalized Chao1 diversity was found in patients with multiple sclerosis relative to controls.

Specimen: blood. The source of this sequence is a girl between 10 and 17 years old with multiple sclerosis. The chain is built from TRBV4-1 and TRBJ2-1; D not resolved. The CDR3 DNA is TGCGCCAGCAGCCGTTCCCTCCACAATGAGCAGTTCTTC. As protein: CASSRSLHNEQFF.